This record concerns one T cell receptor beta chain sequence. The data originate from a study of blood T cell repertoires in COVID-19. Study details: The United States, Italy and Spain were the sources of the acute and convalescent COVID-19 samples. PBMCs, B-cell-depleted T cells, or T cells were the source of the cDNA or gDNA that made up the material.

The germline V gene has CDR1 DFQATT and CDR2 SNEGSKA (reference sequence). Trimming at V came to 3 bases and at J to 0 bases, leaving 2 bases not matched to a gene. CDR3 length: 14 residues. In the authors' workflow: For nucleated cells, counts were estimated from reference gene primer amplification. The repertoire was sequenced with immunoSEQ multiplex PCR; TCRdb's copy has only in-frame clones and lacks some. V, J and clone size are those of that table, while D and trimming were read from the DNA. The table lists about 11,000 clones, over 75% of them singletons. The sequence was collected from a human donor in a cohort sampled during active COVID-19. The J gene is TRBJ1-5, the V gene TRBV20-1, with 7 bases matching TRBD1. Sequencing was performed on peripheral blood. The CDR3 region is CSASGTVSNQPQHF. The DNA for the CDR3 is TGCAGTGCTAGTGGGACAGTTAGCAATCAGCCCCAGCATTTT.